The 3 T cell receptor beta chains given below trace back to one sample, sequenced in a study of shared clonotypes between healthy human individuals. Terminally differentiated effector memory CD45RA+ cells were excluded by CCR7 positive selection of CD45RO-negative cells. Assay: immunoSEQ multiplex PCR; the TCRdb copy retains only in-frame clones and omits some. The data hold roughly 770,000 clones, with 90% to 98% observed a single time. Sequenced: naive CD8+ T cells sorted from blood. All receptors derive from a man aged 25 to 40 in good health.

The chain uses TRBV25-1 and TRBJ2-7; 8 bases agree with TRBD1. In germline, CDR1 is MGHDK, CDR2 SYGVNS. The junction had 4 bases not matched to a gene; V was cut back by 1 base and J by 5 bases. This CDR3 spans 14 amino acids. The CDR3 coding sequence is TGTGCCAGCAGTGAATGGTCAGGGGGCGACGAGCAGTACTTC. Protein product: CASSEWSGGDEQYF.

A word on this clone: Within the sample, other DNA sequences also encode this same CDR3. V is TRBV27 and J is TRBJ2-3; D is uncertain. The ends were cut back, 2 bases at V and 0 bases at J, with 3 bases in the middle. The CDR3 length is 13 residues. Germline V gene lookup returns CDR1 MNHEY and CDR2 SMNVEV (reference sequence). CDR3 coding DNA: TGTGCCAGCAGTTTAAGCAGCACAGATACGCAGTATTTT. It is translated as CASSLSSTDTQYF.

The genes are TRBV7-6 and TRBJ2-1, with D unresolved. Germline CDR1 is SGHVS and CDR2 is FNYEAQ. V lost 6 bases and J 4 bases, leaving 10 bases between the germline ends. This CDR3 region has 13 residues. The CDR3 nucleotides read TGTGCCAGCAGATCAAGCGCGTACAATGAGCAGTTCTTC. It codes for CASRSSAYNEQFF.